What follows are 4 T cell receptor beta chains derived from one specimen sequenced in a study of identical twins. TCRdb itself ran the 5' RACE reads through MiXCR, one entry per CDR3 protein. The sample has 640,000 or so distinct CDR3 sequences; around 6% are singletons. The sequenced sample was naive T cells sorted from blood. The receptor source for this set is a man between 18 and 29 years old in good health.

This clonotype was observed at least ten times. This chain links TRBV11-2 with TRBJ2-5; D gene unclear. The CDR3 consists of 16 residues. V dropped 2 bases and J dropped 4 bases, with 17 bases sitting between them. The germline gives CDR1 SGHAT, CDR2 FQNNGV. Here the CDR3 DNA reads TGTGCCAGCAGCTTAAACGAGGCTAGTTGGGGAGAGACCCAGTACTTC. Translated, it gives CASSLNEASWGETQYF.

This clonotype was detected a few times. The chain couples TRBV27 to TRBJ1-1; D gene ambiguous. Germline CDR1 and CDR2: MNHEY and SMNVEV (reference sequence). CDR3 size: 16 residues. Trimming stripped 0 bases from V and 4 bases from J, with 15 bases between. The chain's CDR3 is CASSLSIYRGVTEAFF. CDR3 nucleotides: TGTGCCAGCAGTTTATCGATCTATCGGGGAGTCACTGAAGCTTTCTTT.

The V call is TRBV20-1, the J call TRBJ2-1; the match to TRBD2 covers 8 bases. The CDR3 runs 14 residues. Germline loops: CDR1 DFQATT, CDR2 SNEGSKA (reference sequence). With 2 bases clipped from V and 4 bases from J, the junction kept 4 bases outside the gene matches. This CDR3 reads CSARYLAGYNEQFF. The DNA of the CDR3 is TGCAGTGCTAGATACCTAGCGGGTTACAATGAGCAGTTCTTC.

With regard to this clonotype: Given a much more abundant clone one base away, this may be a read error. The chain combines TRBV10-3 with TRBJ2-1, with D perhaps matching TRBD2 (5 bases). CDR1 ENHRY and CDR2 SYGVKD come from the germline V gene. The CDR3 is 11 amino acids. V gave up 7 bases and J gave up 6 bases, with 7 bases separating them. CDR3 residues: CAIMSGNEQFF. DNA of the CDR3: TGTGCCATCATGAGCGGCAATGAGCAGTTCTTC.